The TCR beta chain described here comes from a study of CD8 T cells in ankylosing spondylitis. General study results and limits: The study identified a TCR beta motif of several highly homologous variants that appeared characteristic of ankylosing spondylitis blood. Significant enrichment of disease-linked clones was reportedly seen in matched ankylosing spondylitis synovial fluid.

The V end was cut by 5 bases, the J end by 8 bases, with 15 bases between. Germline V lookup: CDR1 LNHDA, CDR2 SQIVND (reference sequence). This CDR3 contains 14 residues. This clonotype was counted many times. Its antigen remains unidentified. The TCR beta libraries were generated through quantitative 5'-RACE incorporating molecular barcodes. TCRdb re-analysed the 5' RACE reads in MiXCR, keeping a single row per CDR3 protein. The table includes approximately 250,000 distinct CDR3 sequences, 8% to 9% detected once. The origin of this receptor is a female donor with ankylosing spondylitis or in good health (not recorded which). Sequencing was carried out using blood, either unsorted or a sorted T cell fraction (not recorded which). The chain couples TRBV19 to TRBJ1-4, with D perhaps TRBD1 (6 bases). CDR3 sequence reads: CASSRRGTGEKLFF. Written as DNA, the CDR3 is TGTGCCAGTAGTCGGAGGGGGACGGGAGAAAAACTGTTTTTT.